This TCR beta chain came from a study of T cell responses to AZD1222 COVID-19 vaccine. Findings of the study overall: Spike-specific TCRs gained breadth and depth after people received two AZD1222 doses. Just a handful of people given AZD1222 tested seropositive at baseline.

The repertoire was sequenced with immunoSEQ multiplex PCR; TCRdb's copy has only in-frame clones and lacks some. This sample yields 95,000 to 100,000 clones, of which roughly 84% are seen a single time; around 1.5% belongs to the top ten. Notes on this clone: Its specificity is not known.

The sample here was peripheral blood, taken on day 0 of AZD1222 vaccination. This receptor was obtained from an adult in good health.

CDR3 region: CASSQRQSSYNSPLHF. CDR3 coding DNA: TGTGCCAGCAGCCAAAGACAGAGCTCCTATAATTCACCCCTCCACTTT. The chain uses TRBV7-9 and TRBJ1-6; perhaps TRBD1 as D (5 bases). Germline V gene lookup returns CDR1 SEHNR and CDR2 FQNEAQ (reference sequence). The CDR3 length is 16 residues. Between the trimmed V and J ends, which lost 5 bases and 0 bases, there was a span of 11 bases. The whole variable domain, remainder taken from reference TRBV7-9 and TRBJ1-6, is DTGVSQNPRHKITKRGQNVTFRCDPISEHNRLYWYRQTLGQGPEFLTYFQNEAQLEKSRLLSDRFSAERPKGSFSTLEIQRTEQGDSAMYLCASSQRQSSYNSPLHFGNGTRLTVT.